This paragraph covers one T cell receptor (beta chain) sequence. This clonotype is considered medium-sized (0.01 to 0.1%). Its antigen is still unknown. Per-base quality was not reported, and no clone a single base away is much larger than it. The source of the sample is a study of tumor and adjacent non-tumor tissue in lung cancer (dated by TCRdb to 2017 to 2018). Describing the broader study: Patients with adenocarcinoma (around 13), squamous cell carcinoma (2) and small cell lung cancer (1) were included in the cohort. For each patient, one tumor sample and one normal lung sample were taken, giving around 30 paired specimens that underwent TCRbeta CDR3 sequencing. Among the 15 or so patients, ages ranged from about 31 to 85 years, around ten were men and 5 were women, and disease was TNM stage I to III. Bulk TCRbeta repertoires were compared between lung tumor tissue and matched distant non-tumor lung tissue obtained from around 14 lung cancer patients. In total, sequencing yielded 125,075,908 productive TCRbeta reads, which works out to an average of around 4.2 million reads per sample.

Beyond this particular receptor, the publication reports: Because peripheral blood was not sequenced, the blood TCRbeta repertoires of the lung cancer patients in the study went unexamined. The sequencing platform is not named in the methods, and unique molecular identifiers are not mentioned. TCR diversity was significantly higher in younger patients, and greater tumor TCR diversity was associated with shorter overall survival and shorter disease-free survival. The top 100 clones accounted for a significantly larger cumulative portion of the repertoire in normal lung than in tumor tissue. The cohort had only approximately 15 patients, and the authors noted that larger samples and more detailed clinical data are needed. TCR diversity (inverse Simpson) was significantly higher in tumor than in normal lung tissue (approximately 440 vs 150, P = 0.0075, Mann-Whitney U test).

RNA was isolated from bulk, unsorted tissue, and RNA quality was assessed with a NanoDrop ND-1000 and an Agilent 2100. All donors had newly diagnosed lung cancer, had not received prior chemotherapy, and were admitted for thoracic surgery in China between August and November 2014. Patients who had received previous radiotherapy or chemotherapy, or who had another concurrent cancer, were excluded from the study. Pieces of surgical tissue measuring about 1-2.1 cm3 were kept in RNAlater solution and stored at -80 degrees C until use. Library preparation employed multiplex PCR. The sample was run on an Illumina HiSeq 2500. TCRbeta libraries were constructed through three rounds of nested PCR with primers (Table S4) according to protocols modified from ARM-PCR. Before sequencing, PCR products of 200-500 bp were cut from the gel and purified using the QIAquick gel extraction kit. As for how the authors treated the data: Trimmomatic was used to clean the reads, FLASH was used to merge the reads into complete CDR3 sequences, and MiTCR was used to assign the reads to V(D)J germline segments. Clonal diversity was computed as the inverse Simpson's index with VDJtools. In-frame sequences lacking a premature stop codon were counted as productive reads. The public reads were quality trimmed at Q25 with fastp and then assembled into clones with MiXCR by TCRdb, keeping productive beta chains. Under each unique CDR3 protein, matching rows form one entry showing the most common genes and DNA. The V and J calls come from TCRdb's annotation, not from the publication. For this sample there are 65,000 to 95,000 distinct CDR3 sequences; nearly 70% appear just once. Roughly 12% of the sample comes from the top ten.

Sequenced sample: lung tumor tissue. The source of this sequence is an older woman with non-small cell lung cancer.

The DNA reads TGCGCCAGCGGGGCCACTAGCGGAAACATTCAGTACTTC. It specifies CASGATSGNIQYF. The V and J genes are TRBV10-2 and TRBJ2-4; the central 8 bases match TRBD2. Its CDR3 holds 13 amino acids, cysteine through phenylalanine. Solely the CDR3 DNA is kept, with 39 bases framed from the first base. V is pruned by 8 bases and J by 6 bases, leaving 6 bases of the junction without a gene match. For CDR1 and CDR2, the germline V gene lists WSHSY and SAAADI.